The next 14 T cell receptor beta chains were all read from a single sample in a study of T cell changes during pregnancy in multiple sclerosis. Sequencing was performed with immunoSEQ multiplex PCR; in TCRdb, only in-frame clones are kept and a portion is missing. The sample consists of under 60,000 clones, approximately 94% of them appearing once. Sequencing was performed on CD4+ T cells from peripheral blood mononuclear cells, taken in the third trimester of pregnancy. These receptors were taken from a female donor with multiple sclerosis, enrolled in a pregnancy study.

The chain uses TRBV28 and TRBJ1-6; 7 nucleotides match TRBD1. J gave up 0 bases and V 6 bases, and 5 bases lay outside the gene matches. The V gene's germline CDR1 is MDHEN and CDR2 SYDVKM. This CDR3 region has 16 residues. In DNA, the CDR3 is TGTGCCAGCAGACGACAGGGAAGCTCCTATAATTCACCCCTCCACTTT. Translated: CASRRQGSSYNSPLHF.

The CDR3 DNA reads as TGTGCCAGCAGCTTAAACGGCAGGCCCTTTGGGGGCTACACCTTC. It encodes CASSLNGRPFGGYTF. This chain connects TRBV7-3 to TRBJ1-2; D is uncertain. The length of the CDR3 is 15 residues. Germline V lookup: CDR1 SGHTA, CDR2 FQGTGA. V dropped 1 base and J dropped 8 bases, with 17 bases sitting between them.

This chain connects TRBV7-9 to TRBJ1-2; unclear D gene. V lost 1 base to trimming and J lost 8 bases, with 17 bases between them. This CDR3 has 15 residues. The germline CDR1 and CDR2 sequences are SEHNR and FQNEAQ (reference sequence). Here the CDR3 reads CASSLELLSQRGYTF. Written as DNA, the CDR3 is TGTGCCAGCAGCTTAGAATTACTCTCCCAACGGGGCTACACCTTC.

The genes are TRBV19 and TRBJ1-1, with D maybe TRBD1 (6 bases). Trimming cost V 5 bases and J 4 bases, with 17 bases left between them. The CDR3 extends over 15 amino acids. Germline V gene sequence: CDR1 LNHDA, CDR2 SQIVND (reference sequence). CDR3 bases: TGTGCCAGTAGTCCCAGGGGATTATTTTTCACTGAAGCTTTCTTT. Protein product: CASSPRGLFFTEAFF.

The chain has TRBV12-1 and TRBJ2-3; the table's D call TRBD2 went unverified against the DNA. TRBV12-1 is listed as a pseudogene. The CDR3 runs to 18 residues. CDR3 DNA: TGTGCCAGCAGCATCCCCGGGACTAGCGGGGGACGTCCAGATACGCAGTATTTT. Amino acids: CASSIPGTSGGRPDTQYF.

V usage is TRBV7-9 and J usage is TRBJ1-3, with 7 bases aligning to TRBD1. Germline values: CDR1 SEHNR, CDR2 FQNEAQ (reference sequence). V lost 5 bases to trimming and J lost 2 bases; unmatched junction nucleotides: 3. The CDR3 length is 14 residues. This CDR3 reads CASSPGTAGNTIYF. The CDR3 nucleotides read TGTGCCAGCAGCCCCGGGACAGCTGGAAACACCATATATTTT.

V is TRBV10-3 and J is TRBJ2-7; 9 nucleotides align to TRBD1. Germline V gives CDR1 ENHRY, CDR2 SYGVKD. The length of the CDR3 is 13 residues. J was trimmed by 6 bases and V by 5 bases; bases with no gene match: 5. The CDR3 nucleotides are TGTGCCATCAGTCGGGACAGGGTACTCGAGCAGTACTTC. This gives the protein CAISRDRVLEQYF.

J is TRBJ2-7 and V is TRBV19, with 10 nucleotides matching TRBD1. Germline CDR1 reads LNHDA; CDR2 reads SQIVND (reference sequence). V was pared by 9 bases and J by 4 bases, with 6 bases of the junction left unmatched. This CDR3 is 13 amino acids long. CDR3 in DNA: TGTGCCAGCGCTGGACAGGGGGGATACGAGCAGTACTTC. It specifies CASAGQGGYEQYF.

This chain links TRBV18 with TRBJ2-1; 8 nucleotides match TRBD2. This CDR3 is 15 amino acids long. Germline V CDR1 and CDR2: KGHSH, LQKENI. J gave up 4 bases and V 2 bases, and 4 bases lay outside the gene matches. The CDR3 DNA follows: TGTGCCAGCTCACCATTGGCGGGGGGTTACAATGAGCAGTTCTTC. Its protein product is CASSPLAGGYNEQFF.

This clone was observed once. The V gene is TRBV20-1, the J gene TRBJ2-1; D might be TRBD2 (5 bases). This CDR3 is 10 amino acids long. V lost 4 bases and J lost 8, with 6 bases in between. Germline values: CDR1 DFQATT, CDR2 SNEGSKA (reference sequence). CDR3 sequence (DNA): TGCAGTGCTACGAGGGATGAGCAGTTCTTC. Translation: CSATRDEQFF.

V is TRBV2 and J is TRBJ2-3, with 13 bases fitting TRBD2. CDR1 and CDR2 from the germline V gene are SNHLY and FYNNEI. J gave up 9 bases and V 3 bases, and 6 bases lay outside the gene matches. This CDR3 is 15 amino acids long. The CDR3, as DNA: TGTGCCAGCAGTGAGAATGGACTAGCGGGAGACACGCAGTATTTT. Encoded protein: CASSENGLAGDTQYF.

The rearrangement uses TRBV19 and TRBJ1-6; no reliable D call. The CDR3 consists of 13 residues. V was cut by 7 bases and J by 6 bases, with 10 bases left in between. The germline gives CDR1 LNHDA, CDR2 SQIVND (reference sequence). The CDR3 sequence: CASKRLPNSPLHF. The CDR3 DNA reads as TGTGCCAGTAAGCGCCTACCTAATTCACCCCTCCACTTT.

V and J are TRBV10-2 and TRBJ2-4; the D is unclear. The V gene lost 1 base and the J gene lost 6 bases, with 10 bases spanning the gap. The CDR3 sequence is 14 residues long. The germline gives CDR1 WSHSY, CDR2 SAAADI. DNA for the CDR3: TGCGCCAGCAGTGAGTATGATCTCGGAAACATTCAGTACTTC. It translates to CASSEYDLGNIQYF.

This CDR3 is CASSPQGDLSGNTIYF. The CDR3 nucleotides read TGTGCCAGCAGCCCCCAAGGGGATTTATCTGGAAACACCATATATTTT. The chain has TRBV7-9 and TRBJ1-3; D may be TRBD1 (5 bases). The CDR3 contains 16 residues. The germline V gene has CDR1 SEHNR and CDR2 FQNEAQ (reference sequence). Deletions cut 5 bases from V and 1 base from J, with 15 bases between.